This T cell receptor (beta chain) was captured by sequencing in a study of blood T cell repertoires in COVID-19 (dated by TCRdb to the early 2020s). Background on the whole study: The collaborator samples originated in the United States, Italy and Spain and spanned the acute and convalescent phases of COVID-19. The prospective study material was composed of cDNA or gDNA derived from T cells, B-cell-depleted T cells, or PBMCs. Subjects who had been exposed to COVID-19, were actively infected with it, or had recovered from it provided the deeply sampled blood TCRbeta repertoires that made up the dataset. The repertoires were made available in a free public database intended to serve as a resource for research on the immune response to SARS-CoV-2. The samples were drawn from two sources: the first 160 participants of the ongoing ImmuneRACE study, and 950 to 1,500 subjects contributed by 6 global collaborators. Sample metadata almost always included a de-identified subject ID, COVID-19 status, age in years and sex. Where available, HLA class I and class II types were obtained from metadata supplied by the sample provider rather than from assay-based typing. Paper-wide results and their limitations: How much clinical and demographic metadata was included differed by source and by participant, and the metadata was provided uncurated.

At the junction V is shortened by 4 bases and J by 0 bases, with 18 bases in between. The CDR1 and CDR2 encoded by the germline V gene (reference sequence) are SEHNR and FQNEAQ. The CDR3 runs 17 amino acids, cysteine and phenylalanine included. Only the CDR3 part of the read is kept: 51 bases, read in frame from the first base. Concerning this clone itself: There is no known antigen for this receptor. One base away there is no much larger clone; base qualities are not given.

The immunoSEQ Assay, a bias-controlled multiplex PCR, was used to amplify TCRbeta CDR3 regions from genomic DNA. As for the original processing: The number of nucleated cells in each sample was estimated from the amplification of reference gene primers within the assay. Sequence reads were collapsed and filtered to measure the absolute abundance of every unique TCRbeta CDR3 rearrangement. For each sample, productive Simpson clonality was calculated by taking the square root of Simpson's diversity index across productive rearrangements. As stored in TCRdb, this immuneACCESS dataset retains in-frame rearrangements with V and J assigned. A fraction of the clones does not appear; measured against another copy, unresolved V genes explain less than half of the discrepancy, and the remainder lacks a known reason. V, J and clone size derive from that table, while D and trimming were established from the DNA sequence. The sample table shows around 200,000 clones, and around 85% are seen once. Around 20% of the sample rests with the top ten.

Enrolling through a virtual design, the prospective study's participants ranged in age from roughly 18 to 89 years and lived across about two dozen United States geographic areas. To assign participants to cohorts, the prospective study relied on clinical history that participants themselves reported in a screening survey and a study questionnaire. ImmuneRACE Cohort 3 recovered participants were defined by two consecutive negative NP/OP PCR tests, healthcare professional clearance, or symptom resolution. Mobile phlebotomists in the prospective study collected whole blood, serum and a nasopharyngeal or oropharyngeal swab from every participant. Over a roughly two-month period, participants in the prospective study had the option of providing additional blood draws and questionnaires. Before DNA extraction, prospective study blood samples were shipped either frozen or at room temperature.

The chain was built from TRBV7-9 and TRBJ2-5, with TRBD2 as a weak D call on 6 bases. The sequence was obtained from a middle-aged man who had recovered from COVID-19. The source material was PBMCs or T cells enriched from blood (not recorded which). The CDR3 corresponds to CASSSWLAQLYQETQYF. DNA sequence: TGTGCCAGCAGCTCCTGGCTAGCGCAGCTCTACCAAGAGACCCAGTACTTC.